Only one count was recorded for the clone carrying this T cell receptor beta chain. The sample comes from a study of T cell responses to AZD1222 COVID-19 vaccine. About the research overall: Some second doses came at about 4 weeks and others at about 12 weeks; these were pooled.

Between the trimmed V and J ends, which lost 6 bases and 4 bases, there was a span of 15 bases. Germline V lookup: CDR1 MDHEN, CDR2 SYDVKM. The CDR3 totals 14 residues. The protocol was immunoSEQ multiplex PCR, while the TCRdb copy is restricted to in-frame clones and leaves out a portion. The sample lists more than 85,000 clones; around 87% were seen once. The rearrangement links TRBV28 to TRBJ1-1; the D gene is possibly TRBD1 (6 bases). The TCR comes from an adult in good health. This specimen was peripheral blood, taken on day 0 of AZD1222 vaccination. CDR3 sequence: CASSRGTWSTEAFF. CDR3 sequence (DNA): TGTGCCAGCAGCAGGGGTACATGGAGCACTGAAGCTTTCTTT.